This is a list of T cell receptor beta chains from one sample in a study of blood T cell repertoires in COVID-19. Clones were read by immunoSEQ multiplex PCR, and TCRdb kept only the in-frame ones, dropping some. Found here are approximately 150,000 clones, around 83% of them singletons; the top ten hold about 6.8%. Sequenced sample: peripheral blood. The receptors were gathered from a woman aged 50 to 65 in a cohort sampled during active or convalescent COVID-19. Each CDR3 is given with its conserved first and last residue. The D gene is left open where the match is weak. Not all rows give a size; the values are once, few, many and, for expanded clones, a class.

>NA|NA|TRBJ2-1|TRBV12-3/TRBV12-4
TGTGCCAGCAGTTCGGTCCTTGAGCAGTTCTTC
CASSSVLEQFF
>TRBD1|NA|TRBJ2-7|TRBV18
TGTGCCAGCTCACCCTCGGCAGGGGGTAGGAACGAGCAGTACTTC
CASSPSAGGRNEQYF
>NA|NA|TRBJ2-1|TRBV5-4
TGTGCCAGCAGCGAACAGGGTCTTTGGGAGCAGTTCTTC
CASSEQGLWEQFF
>NA|few|TRBJ2-7|TRBV7-9
TGTGCCAGCAGCCCTGACAGGATCGGCTACGAGCAGTACTTC
CASSPDRIGYEQYF
>TRBD1|once|TRBJ1-2|TRBV3-1/TRBV3-2
TGTGCCAGCAGCCCCCTGGGACAGGGGGCTGGCTACACCTTC
CASSPLGQGAGYTF
>NA|once|TRBJ1-6|TRBV4-2
TGTGCCAGCAGCCAAGATCGTAGGGGTTTCGTGTCACCCCTCCACTTT
CASSQDRRGFVSPLHF
>NA|NA|TRBJ2-1|TRBV4-3
TGCGCCAGCAGCCAAGCCGTTACCTACAATGAGCAGTTCTTC
CASSQAVTYNEQFF
>NA|NA|TRBJ1-4|TRBV19
TGTGCCAGTAGTATATATCGGGGTGATGAAAAACTGTTTTTT
CASSIYRGDEKLFF
>TRBD2|NA|TRBJ2-5|TRBV7-2
TGTGCCAGCAGTCAGGGCAATCCGGGGGGGGCCCAGGGAACCCAGTACTTC
CASSQGNPGGAQGTQYF
>NA|few|TRBJ1-3|TRBV10-3
TGTGCCATCAGTGTTGGGGGGGTGACCGGAACACGCTCTGGAAACACCATATATTTT
CAISVGGVTGTRSGNTIYF
>NA|NA|TRBJ1-3|TRBV7-9
TGTGCCAGCAGGGAACAGGGATCCCTAAACACCATATATTTT
CASREQGSLNTIYF
>NA|NA|TRBJ1-3|TRBV10-1
TGCGCCAGCAGTGACAGTCTTAACACCATATATTTT
CASSDSLNTIYF
>TRBD1|NA|TRBJ1-2|TRBV5-1
TGCGCCAGCAGACAAACACAGGGGAGCTATGGCTACACCTTC
CASRQTQGSYGYTF
>NA|NA|TRBJ1-6|TRBV25-1
TGTGCCAGCAGTGAATTTTATCCCCTCCACTTT
CASSEFYPLHF
>NA|many|TRBJ1-2|TRBV5-1
TGCGCCAGCAGCTTCCGGGGTGGCTACACCTTC
CASSFRGGYTF
>NA|NA|TRBJ2-1|TRBV7-3
TGTGCCAGCAGCCGGACTGGTGCCTACAATGAGCAGTTCTTC
CASSRTGAYNEQFF
>NA|NA|TRBJ1-5|TRBV18
TGTGCCAGCTCCCGCGGAGAGAACAATCAGCCCCAGCATTTT
CASSRGENNQPQHF
>TRBD2|NA|TRBJ2-3|TRBV19
TGTGCCAGTACCCGGGGGGGAGATACAGATACGCAGTATTTT
CASTRGGDTDTQYF
>NA|NA|TRBJ2-7|TRBV19
TGTGCCAGTCGGAGTGAATTCTCCTACGAGCAGTACTTC
CASRSEFSYEQYF
>TRBD1|NA|TRBJ1-1|TRBV7-6
TGTGCCAGCAGCCTGAGGACAGGGGATCGGCACACTGAAGCTTTCTTT
CASSLRTGDRHTEAFF
>NA|NA|TRBJ2-5|TRBV6-1
TGTGCCAGCAGTGAAGCACTAACAGGAGTCCAAGAGACCCAGTACTTC
CASSEALTGVQETQYF
>NA|NA|TRBJ2-5|TRBV19
TGTGCCAGTAGTATGGGCACGGATGTAGAGACCCAGTACTTC
CASSMGTDVETQYF
>NA|many|TRBJ1-5|TRBV4-3
TGCGCCAGCAGCCTTGGGACGGGAGATAATCAGCCCCAGCATTTT
CASSLGTGDNQPQHF
>TRBD2|NA|TRBJ2-7|TRBV18
TGTGCCAGCTCATACCTAGCGGAACCGAGCTCCTACGAGCAGTACTTC
CASSYLAEPSSYEQYF
>NA|NA|TRBJ1-5|TRBV30
TGTGCCTGGAGTGTACAGGGAACAGATCAGCCCCAGCATTTT
CAWSVQGTDQPQHF
>TRBD2|NA|TRBJ2-2|TRBV6-5
TGTGCCAGCAGTTCTTTAGCGGGGGATACCGGGGAGCTGTTTTTT
CASSSLAGDTGELFF
>TRBD1|few|TRBJ1-2|TRBV10-3
TGTGCCATCAGTTCTCCAGCGACAGGGGAGTTCTATGGCTACACCTTC
CAISSPATGEFYGYTF
>TRBD2|NA|TRBJ2-5|TRBV14
TGTGCCAGCAGCCATGATGTGTTTATAGCGGGGGGGCCCCAAGAGACCCAGTACTTC
CASSHDVFIAGGPQETQYF
>NA|NA|TRBJ1-3|TRBV5-1
TGCGCCAGCAGCTTAGGGACAACAAACACCATATATTTT
CASSLGTTNTIYF
>NA|NA|TRBJ2-6|TRBV6-1
TGTGCCAGCAGTGAAGACAGCTCTGGGGCCAACGTCCTGACTTTC
CASSEDSSGANVLTF
>TRBD1|once|TRBJ1-2|TRBV9
TGTGCCAGCAGCGCACGGACAGGGGGCCACTATGGCTACACCTTC
CASSARTGGHYGYTF
>TRBD2|NA|TRBJ2-5|TRBV6-2/TRBV6-3
TGTGCCAGCAGCTCCCCGGGACTAGATATAAAAGAGACCCAGTACTTC
CASSSPGLDIKETQYF
>NA|NA|TRBJ2-1|TRBV5-1
TGCGCCAGCAGCAAGGACATGAGCTCCTACAATGAGCAGTTCTTC
CASSKDMSSYNEQFF
>NA|NA|TRBJ2-1|TRBV29-1
TGCAGCGTTGTGGCCCGTGGCAGGCACAATGAGCAGTTCTTC
CSVVARGRHNEQFF
>TRBD1|NA|TRBJ2-7|TRBV9
TGTGCCAGCAACAGACAGGGATCCTACGAGCAGTACTTC
CASNRQGSYEQYF
>TRBD1|NA|TRBJ1-2|TRBV7-2
TGTGCCAGCAGCTTGCGGGGCCGGACAGGGGGCGCGGACACCTTC
CASSLRGRTGGADTF
>NA|once|TRBJ2-7|TRBV6-4
TGTGCCAGCAGGGAACAGGAAGGGGGAACCTACGAGCAGTACTTC
CASREQEGGTYEQYF
>TRBD1|NA|TRBJ1-4|TRBV7-6
TGTGCCAGCAGCTTTCCGGGACAGTCAAAGGGCGAACTGTTTTTT
CASSFPGQSKGELFF
>NA|NA|TRBJ2-7|TRBV11-1
TGTGCCAGCAGCTTAGCGTCGAGCTTCTCCGAGCAGTACTTC
CASSLASSFSEQYF
>TRBD1|NA|TRBJ1-1|TRBV5-6
TGTGCCAGCAGCACCCCCGGGACAGGGGAGACTGAAGCTTTCTTT
CASSTPGTGETEAFF
>TRBD1|once|TRBJ1-3|TRBV11-2
TGTGCCAGCATGGGGACAGGCCCTGGAAACACCATATATTTT
CASMGTGPGNTIYF
>NA|NA|TRBJ2-7|TRBV6-1
TGTGCCAGCAGTGAAGGTCAGATCTACGAGCAGTACTTC
CASSEGQIYEQYF
>TRBD1|NA|TRBJ2-7|TRBV18
TGTGCCAGCTCACCGGGACAGGGGGAGGTCTACGAGCAGTACTTC
CASSPGQGEVYEQYF
>TRBD1|NA|TRBJ2-5|TRBV2
TGTGCCAGCAGAGTCCGGACAGGCCAAGAGACCCAGTACTTC
CASRVRTGQETQYF
>NA|NA|TRBJ2-3|TRBV19
TGTGCCAGTAGTACCCCTAGCAGTACAACAGATACGCAGTATTTT
CASSTPSSTTDTQYF
>TRBD1|NA|TRBJ2-7|TRBV5-4
TGTGCCAGCAGTTTCGGACAGGGCGACTACGAGCAGTACTTC
CASSFGQGDYEQYF
>TRBD1|NA|TRBJ2-1|TRBV19
TGTGCCAGTAGTATAGAGGGGACAGGGGACTACAATGAGCAGTTCTTC
CASSIEGTGDYNEQFF
>TRBD1|once|TRBJ2-1|TRBV6-5
TGTGCCAGCAGCCTCGGCAGGGGGCAAGCCCTCCGGCAGTTCTTC
CASSLGRGQALRQFF